A single count supports the clone carrying this T cell receptor (beta chain). These data come from a study of PD-L1 blockade in urothelial cancer. The time point denotes: pretreatment peripheral blood. Locally advanced or metastatic urothelial carcinoma was diagnosed in the patients. The study collected 1 to 8 samples per patient, pretreatment and on-treatment. TCRdb's table, derived via immunoSEQ multiplex PCR, lists solely in-frame clones and lacks some. The data contain under 95,000 clones, over 80% of them singletons. Germline CDR1 is PRHDT and CDR2 is FYEKMQ (reference sequence). The length of the CDR3 is 14 residues. Trimming took 5 bases from V and 5 from J; bases not matched to a gene: 8.

The TCR originated in a woman aged 70-85 years with urothelial cancer. The chain couples TRBV13 to TRBJ2-7; 8 nucleotides align to TRBD2. Sequencing used PBMCs, obtained around atezolizumab (anti-PD-L1) treatment. CDR3 DNA sequence: TGTGCCAGCAGCGCCGGGACTAGGGTCCACGAGCAGTACTTC. Its translation is CASSAGTRVHEQYF.